The clone carrying this T cell receptor beta chain was seen only a few times. TCRdb re-derived calls from the RT-PCR reads in MiXCR, one entry per CDR3 protein. The sample carries about 680,000 distinct CDR3 sequences, 13% to 15% recorded once. Germline loops: CDR1 SGHTA, CDR2 FQGNSA. The junction had 5 bases not matched to a gene; V was cut back by 4 bases and J by 3 bases. The length of the CDR3 is 16 residues. The sequenced material came from memory CD4+ T cells from blood. The chain has TRBV7-2 and TRBJ2-5, with 13 bases identical to TRBD2. The receptor was isolated from a female donor in good health, serving as a healthy control. DNA of the CDR3: TGTGCCAGCAGCTCCTTCGGACTAGCGGGGGAAGAGACCCAGTACTTC. This gives the protein CASSSFGLAGEETQYF.